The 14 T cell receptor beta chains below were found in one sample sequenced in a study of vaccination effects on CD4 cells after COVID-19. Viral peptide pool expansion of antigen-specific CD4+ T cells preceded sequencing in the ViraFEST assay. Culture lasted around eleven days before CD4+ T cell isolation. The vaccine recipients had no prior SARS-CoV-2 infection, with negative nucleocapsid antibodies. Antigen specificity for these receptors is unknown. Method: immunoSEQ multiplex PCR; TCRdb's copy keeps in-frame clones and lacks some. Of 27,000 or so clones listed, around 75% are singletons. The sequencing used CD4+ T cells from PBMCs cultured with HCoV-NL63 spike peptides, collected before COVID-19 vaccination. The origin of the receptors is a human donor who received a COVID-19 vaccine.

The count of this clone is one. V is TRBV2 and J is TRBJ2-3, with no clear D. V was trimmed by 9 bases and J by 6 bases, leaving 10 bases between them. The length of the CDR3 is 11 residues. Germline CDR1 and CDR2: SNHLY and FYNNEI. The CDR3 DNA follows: TGTGCCAGATCTCCCCCGGATACGCAGTATTTT. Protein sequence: CARSPPDTQYF.

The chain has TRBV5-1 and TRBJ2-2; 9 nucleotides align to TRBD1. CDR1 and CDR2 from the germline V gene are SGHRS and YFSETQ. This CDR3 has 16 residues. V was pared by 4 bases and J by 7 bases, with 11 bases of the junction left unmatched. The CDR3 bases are TGCGCCAGCAGCAAGCGACAGGGGGACGTCGGCGGGGAGCTGTTTTTT. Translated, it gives CASSKRQGDVGGELFF. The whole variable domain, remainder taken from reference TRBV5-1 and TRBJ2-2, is KAGVTQTPRYLIKTRGQQVTLSCSPISGHRSVSWYQQTPGQGLQFLFEYFSETQRNKGNFPGRFSGRQFSNSRSEMNVSTLELGDSALYLCASSKRQGDVGGELFFGEGSRLTVL.

CDR3 sequence (DNA): TGTGCCAGCAGACAGGGGGCGGGTGAAAAACTGTTTTTT. Protein sequence: CASRQGAGEKLFF. This chain joins TRBV6-5 and TRBJ1-4; 9 nucleotides match TRBD1. CDR3 length equals 13 residues. V lost 6 bases, J lost 7 bases, and 3 bases stayed unmatched. Germline-derived CDR1 and CDR2 are MNHEY and SVGAGI.

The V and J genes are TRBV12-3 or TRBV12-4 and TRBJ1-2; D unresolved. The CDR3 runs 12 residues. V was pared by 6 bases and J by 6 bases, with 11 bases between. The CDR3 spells CASSRPPNGYTF. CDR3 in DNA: TGTGCCAGCAGCCGCCCTCCAAATGGCTACACCTTC.

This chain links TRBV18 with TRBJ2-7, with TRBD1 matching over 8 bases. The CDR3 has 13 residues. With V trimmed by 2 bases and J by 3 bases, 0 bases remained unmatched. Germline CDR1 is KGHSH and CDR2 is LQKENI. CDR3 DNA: TGTGCCAGCTCACCAGGGACAGGCTACGAGCAGTACTTC. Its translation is CASSPGTGYEQYF.

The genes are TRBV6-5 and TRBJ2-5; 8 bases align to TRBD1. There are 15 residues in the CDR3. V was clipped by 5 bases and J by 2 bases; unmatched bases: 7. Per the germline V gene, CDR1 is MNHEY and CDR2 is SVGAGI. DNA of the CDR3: TGTGCCAGCAGTCTGCGACAGGGGAATCAAGAGACCCAGTACTTC. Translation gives CASSLRQGNQETQYF.

In DNA, the CDR3 is TGTGCCACCAGCAGGAGCGGCGGACGCACCAATGGCTACACCTTC. Translating gives CATSRSGGRTNGYTF. The rearrangement joins TRBV15 to TRBJ1-2; D is unresolved. Germline lookup yields CDR1 LNHNV and CDR2 YYDKDF (reference sequence). The CDR3 is made up of 15 amino acids. Trimming left V 3 bases short and J 6 bases short, with 17 bases between.

This CDR3 is CASSGSGVIETQYF. CDR3 DNA: TGTGCCAGCTCGGGGAGTGGGGTAATCGAGACCCAGTACTTC. V is TRBV6-5 and J is TRBJ2-5, with D perhaps TRBD2 (5 bases). The CDR3 covers 14 residues. With 8 bases removed from V and 5 bases from J, the gap between germline ends came to 18 bases. The germline V gene has CDR1 MNHEY and CDR2 SVGAGI.

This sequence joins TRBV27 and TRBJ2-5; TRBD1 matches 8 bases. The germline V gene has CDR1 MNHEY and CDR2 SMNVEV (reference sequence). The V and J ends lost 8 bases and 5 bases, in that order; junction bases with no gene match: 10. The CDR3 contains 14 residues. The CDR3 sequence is CASGQGRVVETQYF. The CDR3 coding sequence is TGTGCCAGCGGACAGGGAAGAGTAGTGGAGACCCAGTACTTC.

This CDR3 reads CASSNLKRDEQFF. DNA of the CDR3: TGTGCCAGCAGTAACCTAAAGCGCGATGAGCAGTTCTTC. The V and J genes are TRBV6-5 and TRBJ2-1; D is uncertain. The CDR3 is made up of 13 amino acids. The V gene lost 5 bases and the J gene lost 8 bases, with 13 bases spanning the gap. CDR1 is MNHEY and CDR2 is SVGAGI in the germline V gene.

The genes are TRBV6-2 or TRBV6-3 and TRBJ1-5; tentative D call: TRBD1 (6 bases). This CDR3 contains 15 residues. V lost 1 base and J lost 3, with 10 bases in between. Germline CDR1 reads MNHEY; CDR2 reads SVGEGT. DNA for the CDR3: TGTGCCAGCAGTTACTACCGGGACACCAATCAGCCCCAGCATTTT. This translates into CASSYYRDTNQPQHF.

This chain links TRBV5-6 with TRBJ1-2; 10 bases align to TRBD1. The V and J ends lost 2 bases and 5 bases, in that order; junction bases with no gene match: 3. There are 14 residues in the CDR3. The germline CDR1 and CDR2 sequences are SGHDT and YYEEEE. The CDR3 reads CASSLGQGGYGYTF. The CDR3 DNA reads TGTGCCAGCAGCTTAGGACAGGGGGGATATGGCTACACCTTC.

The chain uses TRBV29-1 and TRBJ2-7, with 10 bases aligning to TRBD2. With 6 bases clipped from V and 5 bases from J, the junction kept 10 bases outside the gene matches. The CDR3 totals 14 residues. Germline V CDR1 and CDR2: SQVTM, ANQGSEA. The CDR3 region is CSVSLAGGTHEQYF. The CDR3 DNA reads TGCAGCGTCAGCTTAGCGGGGGGTACCCACGAGCAGTACTTC.

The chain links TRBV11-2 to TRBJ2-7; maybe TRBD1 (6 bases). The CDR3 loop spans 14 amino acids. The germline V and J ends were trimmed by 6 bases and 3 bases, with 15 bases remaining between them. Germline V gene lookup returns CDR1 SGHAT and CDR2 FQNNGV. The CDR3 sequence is CASRRPGQRYEQYF. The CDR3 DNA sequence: TGTGCCAGCAGGAGGCCGGGACAACGCTACGAGCAGTACTTC.